This entry is about one TCR beta chain. The data stem from a study of blood T cell repertoires in COVID-19. In the study overall: In each case, the material was cDNA or gDNA derived from T cells, B-cell-depleted T cells, or PBMCs.

The V and J ends lost 5 bases and 10 bases, in that order; junction bases with no gene match: 10. Germline V gene data show CDR1 as MNHEY and CDR2 as SVGAGI. The CDR3 is made up of 15 amino acids. The method was immunoSEQ multiplex PCR; TCRdb's version includes in-frame clones alone and lacks a portion of them. Seen here are under 45,000 clones, roughly 80% observed once, and the top ten hold 28%. The rearrangement links TRBV6-5 to TRBJ1-5; 11 bases match TRBD1. Sequencing was carried out using peripheral blood. The clonotype originates from a woman in her 70s with acute or convalescent COVID-19. The CDR3 region is CASSPRGQGGRPQHF. The CDR3 DNA follows: TGTGCCAGCAGTCCCCGGGGACAGGGGGGAAGACCCCAGCATTTT.